This T cell receptor beta chain derives from a study of T cell responses to AZD1222 COVID-19 vaccine (dated by TCRdb to the early 2020s). In the study overall: TCR sequencing covered over 230 trial participants: 200 to 220 given two doses of AZD1222 and 26 given two doses of MenACWY control vaccine. Enrollment into the trials was organized by age into subgroups of 18-55, 56-69 and 70-plus years, and those subgroups contained approximately 160, 26 and 62 TCR-sequenced participants, respectively. The research as a whole found: Participants were mostly white British and included more females than males, and it was suggested by the authors that clonal diversity may have been underestimated. Reportedly, almost half of the unique spike-specific TCRs recognized epitopes lying outside the regions that are mutated in the B.1.351 and B.1.1.7 variants. Because no day 14 peak-response samples were available, the repertoires could be characterized only after the peak T cell response. Conclusions about previously exposed vaccinees were limited because only a handful of AZD1222 recipients were SARS-CoV-2 seropositive at baseline. After two AZD1222 doses, spike-specific TCR breadth and depth were significantly higher than at day 0 and than in MenACWY recipients. The 56-69-year group was small, and its depth increase did not reach significance, likely because of low power. CD4 TCRs associated with the vaccine covered the entire spike protein, and the dominant responses were in regions 160-218 and 743-854.

Regarding this clone: Its antigen is unknown. The sample holds no much larger clone one base away, and base qualities are not on file.

The CDR3 regions of human TCRbeta chains were analyzed by immunosequencing. The study's processing was this. Repertoire TCRs were checked for matches against a reference library of SARS-CoV-2-specific TCRs that had been generated using the MIRA antigen-specificity platform. Breadth meant the fraction of unique TCRs that were SARS-CoV-2-associated, whereas depth meant the fraction of total T cells that were SARS-CoV-2-associated. Using the MIRA data, every spike-specific TCR was mapped to the spike region that the TCR reacted to and assigned to either a CD4 or a CD8 class. Log10-transformed breadth and depth values were compared by one-way ANOVA with Sidak's multiple comparisons tests. The immuneACCESS repertoire file appears here via TCRdb, limited to in-frame rearrangements. These files lack a portion of the clones; in checked studies, under half of the deficit traces to unresolved V genes, and the cause of the others is not known. V, J and clone size are taken as reported in that table, and D and trimming were inferred from the DNA itself. The sample table records 58,000 or so clones; 75% to 90% of these occur just once. 6.9% of the sample lies in the top ten.

Trimming takes 2 bases off V and 7 bases off J; junction bases not matched to a gene: 5. The CDR3 contains 14 residues, cysteine and phenylalanine counted. The sequence is cut down to CDR3 DNA, 42 bases in frame from base 1. CDR1 and CDR2 are read off the germline V gene as SGHTA and FQGNSA. Taken with the paper, the label for time point translates to: about 28 days (+/-7) after the second vaccine dose. Because spike-specific TCR depth and breadth did not differ between the two schedules, AZD1222 recipients who got a second dose at roughly 4 weeks were pooled with those who got a second dose at roughly 12 weeks. Vaccinee samples came from UK trials COV001 and COV002, including a single-blind randomized controlled phase 2/3 trial of AZD1222 (ChAdOx1 nCoV-19) in healthy adults. Trial participant PBMC samples were collected at day 0 and day 28 after the second dose for TCRbeta chain sequencing.

The sequence derives from an adult who received the AZD1222 COVID-19 vaccine. This specimen consisted of peripheral blood, obtained 28 days after the second AZD1222 dose. The chain links TRBV7-2 with TRBJ1-1, with 9 junctional bases fitting TRBD1. The nucleotide sequence reads as follows: TGTGCCAGCAGCTTAACAGGGGGCAGAGGTGAAGCTTTCTTT. This codes for CASSLTGGRGEAFF.